A selection of T cell receptor beta chains follows, all from one sample in a study of shared clonotypes between healthy human individuals. Generated by immunoSEQ multiplex PCR, the TCRdb table keeps only in-frame clones and is missing some. Here the sample spans around 1,900,000 clones, about 93% being singletons. The sequencing sample was made of naive CD8+ T cells from PBMCs. These receptors were taken from a man aged 18 to 29 in good health. Some clones in this sample may be carry-over from other donors' samples. The CDR3 runs from the conserved cysteine through the conserved F or W. The D gene is left open where the match is weak. Some rows have no size entry. The others give once, few or many, or a class for an expanded clone.

TRBV7-9	-	TRBJ2-1	-	CASSQQGTRGEQFF	TGTGCCAGCAGCCAACAAGGGACCCGGGGTGAGCAGTTCTTC
TRBV10-2	-	TRBJ2-1	once	CASSDQGNEQFF	TGCGCCAGCAGTGACCAGGGCAATGAGCAGTTCTTC
TRBV5-1	TRBD1	TRBJ1-1	-	CASSLPRDRGFDSEAFF	TGCGCCAGCAGCTTGCCCCGGGACAGGGGATTTGATTCTGAAGCTTTCTTT
TRBV13	-	TRBJ2-1	-	CASSWASWKEGNEQFF	TGTGCCAGCAGCTGGGCTAGCTGGAAGGAGGGCAATGAGCAGTTCTTC
TRBV7-9	-	TRBJ2-7	once	CASSFGLNEQYF	TGTGCCAGCAGCTTCGGTCTTAACGAGCAGTACTTC
TRBV6-5	-	TRBJ2-2	once	CASSYSETGELFF	TGTGCCAGCAGTTATTCAGAGACCGGGGAGCTGTTTTTT
TRBV27	-	TRBJ1-2	-	CASSLGADPNYGYTF	TGTGCCAGCAGTTTGGGGGCCGACCCTAACTATGGCTACACCTTC
TRBV7-2	-	TRBJ2-7	-	CASSPLSPAEQYF	TGTGCCAGCAGCCCCCTCTCCCCTGCGGAGCAGTACTTC
TRBV28	-	TRBJ2-1	-	CASSNIGTYNEQFF	TGTGCCAGCAGTAATATTGGAACATACAATGAGCAGTTCTTC
TRBV7-2	-	TRBJ2-2	-	CASSEWQGRHTGELFF	TGTGCCAGCAGCGAATGGCAGGGCCGACACACCGGGGAGCTGTTTTTT
TRBV30	-	TRBJ2-1	-	CAWSPSLDVGEQFF	TGTGCCTGGAGTCCTAGCCTTGACGTCGGAGAGCAGTTCTTC
TRBV6-5	-	TRBJ2-3	-	CASSYRQGSTDTQYF	TGTGCCAGCAGTTACAGGCAGGGGAGCACAGATACGCAGTATTTT
TRBV18	-	TRBJ1-1	-	CASSPPGGRMNTEAFF	TGTGCCAGCTCACCACCGGGGGGGAGGATGAACACTGAAGCTTTCTTT
TRBV19	TRBD1	TRBJ1-5	-	CASSSDPGQELYSNQPQHF	TGTGCCAGTAGTTCGGATCCGGGACAGGAGTTATATAGCAATCAGCCCCAGCATTTT
TRBV9	TRBD1	TRBJ1-2	-	CASRDPGGRGYTF	TGTGCCAGCAGAGACCCAGGGGGCCGAGGCTACACCTTC
TRBV5-1	TRBD2	TRBJ2-3	-	CASSNRLAGGEDTQYF	TGCGCCAGCAGCAACAGACTAGCGGGAGGCGAAGATACGCAGTATTTT
TRBV28	-	TRBJ1-1	-	CASNSWVAMNTEAFF	TGTGCCAGCAATTCTTGGGTAGCCATGAACACTGAAGCTTTCTTT
TRBV11-2	-	TRBJ2-3	-	CASSLVGPDTQYF	TGTGCCAGCAGCTTAGTGGGGCCAGATACGCAGTATTTT
TRBV2	-	TRBJ1-2	-	CASSDSYGYTF	TGTGCCAGCAGCGACAGCTATGGCTACACCTTC
TRBV7-9	TRBD2	TRBJ2-1	-	CASSQTGLDNEQFF	TGTGCCAGCAGCCAAACGGGACTAGACAATGAGCAGTTCTTC
TRBV6-5	TRBD1	TRBJ2-7	-	CASSSGTGFYEQYF	TGTGCCAGCAGTTCCGGGACAGGGTTCTACGAGCAGTACTTC
TRBV27	-	TRBJ2-7	-	CASSLFQKPYEQYF	TGTGCCAGCAGTTTATTCCAGAAACCCTACGAGCAGTACTTC
TRBV7-9	TRBD2	TRBJ2-1	-	CASSTPLRTGTSSHNEQFF	TGTGCCAGCAGCACCCCCCTAAGGACCGGGACTAGCTCCCACAATGAGCAGTTCTTC
TRBV29-1	TRBD1	TRBJ2-7	-	CSAVTGGYEQYF	TGCAGCGCCGTGACAGGGGGCTACGAGCAGTACTTC
TRBV29-1	-	TRBJ2-2	-	CSVEIPNTGELFF	TGCAGCGTTGAAATACCCAACACCGGGGAGCTGTTTTTT
TRBV27	TRBD1	TRBJ2-2	-	CASSPRRGLHTGELFF	TGTGCCAGCAGTCCTCGCAGGGGGCTTCACACCGGGGAGCTGTTTTTT
TRBV9	-	TRBJ2-7	-	CASSVGIADNYEQYF	TGTGCCAGCAGCGTAGGGATAGCGGATAACTACGAGCAGTACTTC
TRBV29-1	-	TRBJ1-2	-	CSAPRVEDYGYTF	TGCAGCGCACCCAGGGTTGAGGACTATGGCTACACCTTC
TRBV9	-	TRBJ2-1	-	CASSVGGHEQFF	TGTGCCAGCAGCGTAGGCGGGCATGAGCAGTTCTTC
TRBV27	TRBD2	TRBJ2-1	-	CASSPRSSGNNEQFF	TGTGCCAGCAGCCCCAGGTCTAGCGGGAACAATGAGCAGTTCTTC
TRBV29-1	TRBD1	TRBJ1-1	-	CSVGQGEVTEAFF	TGCAGCGTCGGACAGGGTGAGGTCACTGAAGCTTTCTTT
TRBV9	TRBD2	TRBJ2-5	-	CASSASGRASGETQYF	TGTGCCAGCAGCGCTAGCGGGAGGGCCTCCGGAGAGACCCAGTACTTC
TRBV7-9	TRBD1	TRBJ2-7	-	CASSDDIDRAYEQYF	TGTGCCAGCAGCGACGACATCGACAGGGCCTACGAGCAGTACTTC